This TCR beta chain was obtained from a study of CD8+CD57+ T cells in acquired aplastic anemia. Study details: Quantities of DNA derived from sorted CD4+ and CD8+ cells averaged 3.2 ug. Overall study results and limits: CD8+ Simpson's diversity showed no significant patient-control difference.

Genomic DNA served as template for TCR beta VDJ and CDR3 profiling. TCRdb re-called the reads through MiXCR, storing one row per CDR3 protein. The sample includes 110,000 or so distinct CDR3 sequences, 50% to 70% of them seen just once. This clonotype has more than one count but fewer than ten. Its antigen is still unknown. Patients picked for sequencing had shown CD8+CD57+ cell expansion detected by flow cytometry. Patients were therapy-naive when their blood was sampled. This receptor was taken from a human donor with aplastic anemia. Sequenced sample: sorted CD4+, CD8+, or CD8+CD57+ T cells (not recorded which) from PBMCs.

Written as DNA, the CDR3 is TGCGCCAGCAGCCAAGACGCGGCGGGGGGGAAATACAATGAGCAGTTCTTC. Translated: CASSQDAAGGKYNEQFF. The chain employs TRBV4-1 and TRBJ2-1, with 9 bases aligning to TRBD2. Germline V gene lookup returns CDR1 MGHRA and CDR2 YSYEKL. The length of the CDR3 is 17 residues. Trimming took 0 bases from V and 4 from J; bases not matched to a gene: 7.